The next 32 T cell receptor beta chains were all read from a single sample in a study of PD-L1 blockade in urothelial cancer. Profiled with immunoSEQ multiplex PCR; TCRdb holds only in-frame clones, not every one. The sample yields approximately 32,000 clones, around 80% seen once. Sequences were derived from PBMCs, sampled around atezolizumab (anti-PD-L1) treatment. Every receptor here comes from a man between 65 and 85 years old with urothelial cancer.

The gene calls are TRBV27 and TRBJ2-7; a possible D gene is TRBD1 (5 bases). This CDR3 is 15 amino acids long. Germline CDR1 reads MNHEY; CDR2 reads SMNVEV (reference sequence). V lost 5 bases and J 3 bases, leaving 17 bases between the germline ends. The CDR3 coding sequence is TGTGCCAGCAGTCTGGGTCCGGACATTTTCTACGAGCAGTACTTC. Translated: CASSLGPDIFYEQYF.

CDR3 DNA: TGTGCCAGCAGTTTATCGCCGGGGGTTGGCTCACCCCTCCACTTT. It translates to CASSLSPGVGSPLHF. The chain recombines TRBV27 with TRBJ1-6, with a possible D match to TRBD1 (5 bases). V gave up 0 bases and J gave up 10 bases, with 13 bases separating them. Germline CDR1 reads MNHEY; CDR2 reads SMNVEV (reference sequence). The CDR3 runs 15 residues.

The chain joins TRBV7-3 to TRBJ2-1, with 10 bases lining up with TRBD2. Losses at the gene ends were 5 bases for V and 5 bases for J; bases not matched to a gene: 6. CDR1 is SGHTA, CDR2 FQGTGA, per germline. CDR3 length equals 15 residues. CDR3 amino acids: CASSPFGLADNEQFF. The CDR3 coding sequence is TGTGCCAGCAGCCCCTTCGGACTAGCGGACAATGAGCAGTTCTTC.

The chain couples TRBV7-9 to TRBJ1-1, with 9 bases lining up with TRBD1. Unmatched junction bases numbered 6, after V lost 4 bases and J lost 3 bases. The CDR3 sequence is 15 residues long. Germline lookup yields CDR1 SEHNR and CDR2 FQNEAQ (reference sequence). The DNA of the CDR3 is TGTGCCAGCAGCTCATCCGGGACAGGGTACACTGAAGCTTTCTTT. As protein: CASSSSGTGYTEAFF.

The chain employs TRBV5-5 and TRBJ1-4; D might be TRBD1 (6 bases). Trimming removed 2 bases at V and 5 bases at J, with 13 bases between. Per the germline V gene, CDR1 is SGHKS and CDR2 is YYEKEE (reference sequence). This CDR3 has 15 residues. The CDR3 DNA is TGTGCCAGCAGCTTCGGACAGATCCAGAATGAAAAACTGTTTTTT. It translates to CASSFGQIQNEKLFF.

This chain joins TRBV2 and TRBJ2-3; 13 bases map to TRBD2. V gave up 5 bases and J gave up 6 bases; unmatched junction bases: 5. The CDR3 sequence is 15 residues long. Per germline, CDR1 SNHLY and CDR2 FYNNEI. This CDR3 reads CASSQLAGGRDTQYF. CDR3 sequence (DNA): TGTGCCAGCAGTCAACTAGCGGGGGGGCGGGATACGCAGTATTTT.

V usage is TRBV7-2 and J usage is TRBJ1-2; D is ambiguous. CDR3 length: 13 amino acids. V shed 0 bases and J shed 6 bases, with 8 bases lying between them. Looked up from germline, CDR1 is SGHTA and CDR2 is FQGNSA. The CDR3 sequence is CASSLAAGNGYTF. CDR3 nucleotide sequence: TGTGCCAGCAGCTTAGCGGCAGGCAATGGCTACACCTTC. The whole variable domain, filled in from reference TRBV7-2 and TRBJ1-2, reads GAGVSQSPSNKVTEKGKDVELRCDPISGHTALYWYRQSLGQGLEFLIYFQGNSAPDKSGLPSDRFSAERTGGSVSTLTIQRTQQEDSAVYLCASSLAAGNGYTFGSGTRLTVV.

The genes are TRBV28 and TRBJ2-3; 7 bases match TRBD2. Germline CDR1 MDHEN, CDR2 SYDVKM. This CDR3 has 16 residues. V lost 5 bases, J lost 5 bases, and 13 bases stayed unmatched. This chain's CDR3 is CASSPPTAIAGDTQYF. The CDR3 bases are TGTGCCAGCAGTCCTCCCACCGCGATAGCGGGAGATACGCAGTATTTT.

J is TRBJ2-5 and V is TRBV6-6, with TRBD2 matching 12 bases. V shed 10 bases and J 5 bases; nucleotides not matched to a gene: 14. CDR3 length: 16 residues. Germline V gene lookup returns CDR1 MNHNY and CDR2 SVGAGI (reference sequence). DNA for the CDR3: TGTGCCACGCGGGGGAGACTAGCGGGGGTGTTTGAGACCCAGTACTTC. It specifies CATRGRLAGVFETQYF.

The chain links TRBV19 to TRBJ2-5; D perhaps matches TRBD1 (5 bases). The germline gives CDR1 LNHDA, CDR2 SQIVND (reference sequence). V was clipped by 6 bases and J by 2 bases, with 13 bases between them. The CDR3 is 14 residues long. The CDR3 protein is CASSQPDRQETQYF. In DNA form, the CDR3 reads TGTGCCAGTAGCCAACCAGACAGACAAGAGACCCAGTACTTC.

This clone appeared a single time. V and J are TRBV5-8 and TRBJ2-5, with D perhaps matching TRBD1 (6 bases). The V gene's germline CDR1 is SGHTS and CDR2 YDEGEE. V dropped 2 bases and J dropped 2 bases, with 10 bases sitting between them. The CDR3 is 14 residues long. The CDR3 is CASSLQGQQETQYF. CDR3 nucleotides: TGTGCCAGCAGCTTACAGGGACAACAAGAGACCCAGTACTTC.

The V call is TRBV7-6, the J call TRBJ1-6; D gene ambiguous. Germline V gene sequence: CDR1 SGHVS, CDR2 FNYEAQ. The ends were cut back, 5 bases at V and 7 bases at J, with 6 bases in the middle. This CDR3 is built from 12 residues. The CDR3 DNA reads TGTGCCAGCAGCCAATCCAATTCACCCCTCCACTTT. This translates into CASSQSNSPLHF.

CDR3 coding DNA: TGTGCCAGCAGTTTATCACCAGGGGGCAAATATGGCTACACCTTC. It codes for CASSLSPGGKYGYTF. This chain connects TRBV28 to TRBJ1-2; TRBD1 matches 8 bases. The CDR3 has 15 amino acids. Trimming cost V 1 base and J 5 bases; bases outside gene matches: 6. Germline CDR1 reads MDHEN; CDR2 reads SYDVKM.

The J gene is TRBJ2-7, the V gene TRBV7-2; TRBD1 matches 9 bases. The CDR3 sequence is 15 residues long. Germline CDR1 and CDR2: SGHTA and FQGNSA. J was trimmed by 7 bases and V by 1 base; bases with no gene match: 8. The CDR3 DNA follows: TGTGCCAGCAGCTTAGGGGGTCGGACAGGGGAAGAGCAGTACTTC. Protein product: CASSLGGRTGEEQYF.

V usage is TRBV5-6 and J usage is TRBJ2-2, with 8 nucleotides matching TRBD2. The V segment lost 2 bases and the J segment 4 bases; nucleotides outside the gene matches: 4. From germline, CDR1 is SGHDT and CDR2 YYEEEE. CDR3 size: 15 residues. The CDR3 is CASSLPGGVTGELFF. The CDR3 coding sequence is TGTGCCAGCAGCTTACCGGGAGGGGTCACCGGGGAGCTGTTTTTT.

This rearrangement joins TRBV9 to TRBJ2-1; 10 nucleotides align to TRBD2. Germline CDR1 reads SGDLS; CDR2 reads YYNGEE. Trimming at V came to 3 bases and at J to 5 bases, leaving 2 bases not matched to a gene. CDR3 length: 14 amino acids. CDR3 DNA sequence: TGTGCCAGCAGCGAGCGGGGGGGGGACAATGAGCAGTTCTTC. It yields the protein CASSERGGDNEQFF.

This chain links TRBV29-1 with TRBJ2-1; a weak D match, TRBD2 (6 bases). CDR3 size: 15 residues. The V gene's germline CDR1 is SQVTM and CDR2 ANQGSEA. The V and J ends lost 3 bases and 7 bases respectively, with 19 bases between them. As DNA, the CDR3 is TGCAGCGTTGAGGCACAGGAGGGAGGTAGGAATGAGCAGTTCTTC. Its protein product is CSVEAQEGGRNEQFF.

This clone has only a few counts. The V gene is TRBV19, the J gene TRBJ2-3; 12 bases are shared with TRBD2. The V segment lost 6 bases and the J segment 4 bases; nucleotides outside the gene matches: 8. The CDR3 runs to 16 residues. Germline V gene data show CDR1 as LNHDA and CDR2 as SQIVND (reference sequence). CDR3 in DNA: TGTGCCAGTAGAGCTAGCGGGAGGGCCCGATCAGATACGCAGTATTTT. Its protein product is CASRASGRARSDTQYF.

The J gene is TRBJ2-1, the V gene TRBV5-4, with 7 bases lining up with TRBD2. Trimming removed 2 bases from V and 6 bases from J; junction bases left unmatched: 8. Germline V gene lookup returns CDR1 SGHNT and CDR2 YYREEE (reference sequence). This CDR3 is 15 amino acids long. CDR3 DNA: TGTGCCAGCAGCTTTCGTGGGAGGGCTAGCAATGAGCAGTTCTTC. Amino acids: CASSFRGRASNEQFF.

The chain uses TRBV4-3 and TRBJ2-1; 12 bases map to TRBD2. V was clipped by 0 bases and J by 0 bases; unmatched bases: 3. This CDR3 is 18 amino acids long. The germline V gene encodes CDR1 LGHNA and CDR2 YSLEER. The CDR3 sequence is CASSQELAGGSSYNEQFF. CDR3 coding DNA: TGCGCCAGCAGCCAAGAACTAGCGGGGGGTAGCTCCTACAATGAGCAGTTCTTC.

Here the CDR3 DNA reads TGTGCCAGCAGCTTAGGCAGCTATGGCTACACCTTC. Translation: CASSLGSYGYTF. This chain links TRBV7-2 with TRBJ1-2; D ambiguous. Germline V gene sequence: CDR1 SGHTA, CDR2 FQGNSA. V lost 1 base to trimming and J lost 4 bases, with 4 bases between them. The CDR3 loop spans 12 amino acids. Together with reference TRBV7-2 and TRBJ1-2, the CDR3 gives the full variable domain: GAGVSQSPSNKVTEKGKDVELRCDPISGHTALYWYRQSLGQGLEFLIYFQGNSAPDKSGLPSDRFSAERTGGSVSTLTIQRTQQEDSAVYLCASSLGSYGYTFGSGTRLTVV.

The chain couples TRBV28 to TRBJ2-7; TRBD2 matches at 10 bases. V trimming: 6 bases; J trimming: 2 bases; junction bases outside the gene matches: 4. CDR3 length: 14 amino acids. Germline V lookup: CDR1 MDHEN, CDR2 SYDVKM. CDR3 in amino acids: CASSPSGGPYEQYF. The CDR3 region has the DNA TGTGCCAGCAGCCCTAGCGGGGGACCCTACGAGCAGTACTTC.

The rearrangement uses TRBV19 and TRBJ1-4; D not resolved. The CDR3 is 15 residues long. The germline V gene encodes CDR1 LNHDA and CDR2 SQIVND (reference sequence). Trimming cost V 3 bases and J 2 bases, with 10 bases left between them. CDR3 protein: CASSIRRPTNEKLFF. CDR3 DNA sequence: TGTGCCAGTAGTATTCGCAGGCCGACTAATGAAAAACTGTTTTTT.

This chain connects TRBV6-5 to TRBJ2-2; D perhaps matches TRBD2 (5 bases). V dropped 7 bases and J dropped 3 bases, with 6 bases sitting between them. Germline-derived CDR1 and CDR2 are MNHEY and SVGAGI. CDR3 length equals 12 residues. CDR3 nucleotides: TGTGCCAGCATGAGGGACACCGGGGAGCTGTTTTTT. This codes for CASMRDTGELFF.

The rearrangement joins TRBV9 to TRBJ1-2, with 12 bases identical to TRBD1. The CDR3 spans 15 residues. The germline CDR1 and CDR2 sequences are SGDLS and YYNGEE. V lost 4 bases to trimming and J lost 3 bases; unmatched junction nucleotides: 4. The CDR3 nucleotides read TGTGCCAGCAGCTGGGGACAGGGGGCTGACTATGGCTACACCTTC. It codes for CASSWGQGADYGYTF.

The J gene is TRBJ1-2, the V gene TRBV5-4; a weak D match, TRBD1 (5 bases). The germline V gene has CDR1 SGHNT and CDR2 YYREEE (reference sequence). V gave up 0 bases and J gave up 5 bases, with 11 bases separating them. CDR3 size: 14 residues. CDR3 amino acids: CASSLEGPPYGYTF. The CDR3 nucleotides read TGTGCCAGCAGCTTGGAGGGGCCCCCTTATGGCTACACCTTC.

This clone has just one count. The V call is TRBV30, the J call TRBJ1-4; TRBD1 matches at 7 bases. V lost 0 bases to trimming and J lost 5 bases; unmatched junction nucleotides: 6. Germline V gives CDR1 GTSNPN, CDR2 SVGIG (reference sequence). This CDR3 comprises 15 residues. This chain's CDR3 is CAWSVQGTTNEKLFF. CDR3 nucleotides: TGTGCCTGGAGTGTACAGGGGACGACAAATGAAAAACTGTTTTTT.

This clone was detected only a few times. This sequence joins TRBV15 and TRBJ1-3, with D possibly being TRBD1 (5 bases). This CDR3 has 16 residues. V gave up 0 bases and J gave up 3 bases, with 12 bases separating them. Germline values: CDR1 LNHNV, CDR2 YYDKDF (reference sequence). CDR3 loop: CATSRDRRGRGNTIYF. In nucleotides, the CDR3 is TGTGCCACCAGCAGAGATCGGAGGGGACGTGGAAACACCATATATTTT.

The chain links TRBV9 to TRBJ2-7; TRBD1 might be the D (6 bases). This CDR3 has 14 residues. Germline CDR1 reads SGDLS; CDR2 reads YYNGEE. Trimming took off 0 bases at V and 3 bases at J, with 10 bases between the two ends. The CDR3 DNA sequence: TGTGCCAGCAGCGTAGGAGGGGGTGGCTACGAGCAGTACTTC. Its protein is CASSVGGGGYEQYF.

V is TRBV28 and J is TRBJ2-1, with 10 bases matching TRBD2. The CDR3 has 16 amino acids. The V gene end was trimmed by 6 bases and the J gene end by 4 bases; junction bases not matched to a gene: 9. Germline CDR1 is MDHEN and CDR2 is SYDVKM. The CDR3 protein is CASSGLAAQGYNEQFF. CDR3 coding DNA: TGTGCCAGCAGCGGACTAGCGGCACAGGGGTACAATGAGCAGTTCTTC.

The chain has TRBV5-8 and TRBJ2-4; the D gene is possibly TRBD1 (5 bases). The V end was cut by 2 bases, the J end by 0 bases, with 9 bases between. The CDR3 runs 15 residues. CDR1 is SGHTS, CDR2 YDEGEE, per germline. This CDR3 reads CASSFYRRAKNIQYF. The CDR3 DNA is TGTGCCAGCAGCTTTTACAGGAGAGCCAAAAACATTCAGTACTTC. The variable domain in full, with the rest retrieved from reference TRBV5-8 and TRBJ2-4, is EAGVTQSPTHLIKTRGQQATLRCSPISGHTSVYWYQQALGLGLQFLLWYDEGEERNRGNFPPRFSGRQFPNYSSELNVNALELEDSALYLCASSFYRRAKNIQYFGAGTRLSVL.

The chain joins TRBV7-3 to TRBJ2-1; tentative D call: TRBD1 (6 bases). V was clipped by 2 bases and J by 9 bases, with 14 bases between them. The CDR3 extends over 14 amino acids. Germline V gene lookup returns CDR1 SGHTA and CDR2 FQGTGA. The CDR3 DNA reads as TGTGCCAGCAGCTTAGTCGTTGGGGGCCCTGAGCAGTTCTTC. Its translation: CASSLVVGGPEQFF.